The present T cell receptor (beta chain) was sequenced within a study of shared clonotypes between healthy human individuals. Notes on the study in general: Naive subsets usually exceeded memory subsets in estimated richness.

In regard to this clone: Its antigen is not identified.

As originally analysed: ImmunoSEQ only sent back junction sequences with no quality scores, so filtering was done differently. Sequenced by immunoSEQ multiplex PCR; TCRdb stores in-frame clones only, minus some. That table supplies the V and J calls and clone size; D and trimming were determined from the DNA. The table lists 2 million to 2.5 million clones, 85% to 95% of them singletons, with 0.3% to 0.45% in the top ten. Germline V gene lookup returns CDR1 SGHDT and CDR2 YYEEEE. The CDR3 consists of 14 residues. V lost 4 bases to trimming and J lost 6 bases; unmatched junction nucleotides: 5. Negatively enriched CD4+ T cells were divided by CD45RA into naive and memory.

V and J are TRBV5-6 and TRBJ2-3; 10 bases line up with TRBD2. The sequence was collected from a man between 18 and 35 years old in good health. Some clones in this sample may be carry-over from other donors' samples. Sequencing was done on a sample of naive CD4+ T cells from PBMCs. Regarding subset: CD45RA+ positively selected. In DNA, the CDR3 is TGTGCCAGCAGCGAAACTAGCGGGACCGATACGCAGTATTTT. This translates into CASSETSGTDTQYF.